These 19 T cell receptor beta chains came from one sample sequenced in a study of blood T cell repertoires in COVID-19. Some clones are missing from TCRdb's copy, which holds only in-frame ones; the method was immunoSEQ multiplex PCR. The sample lists 300,000 or so clones, around four fifths occurring once. The sequencing input was peripheral blood. The source of these receptors is a woman between 45 and 65 years old with acute or convalescent COVID-19.

Note on this clone: An end of the junction does not agree with germline; a read error may underlie this. V and J are TRBV5-1 and TRBJ1-1; D remains ambiguous. The CDR3 has 13 amino acids. Germline assignment: CDR1 SGHRS and CDR2 YFSETQ. The CDR3 here is CAGSSELNTEAFF. The CDR3, as DNA: TGCGCCGGCAGTTCGGAGTTGAACACTGAAGCTTTCTTT.

The chain carries TRBV10-1 and TRBJ1-4; 7 bases line up with TRBD1. The CDR3 is 21 amino acids. Germline V CDR1 and CDR2: WNHNN, SYGVQD (reference sequence). The trim removed 0 bases at V and 2 bases at J, leaving 18 bases unmatched. CDR3 DNA: TGCGCCAGCAGTGAGTCGCCTCCTCAGGGGGAGGTCATCAGGACTAATGAAAAACTGTTTTTT. It is translated as CASSESPPQGEVIRTNEKLFF.

This chain's CDR3 is CASSQDRVLADTQYF. CDR3 DNA sequence: TGCGCCAGCAGCCAAGACAGGGTTCTCGCAGATACGCAGTATTTT. V usage is TRBV4-1 and J usage is TRBJ2-3; TRBD1 is a possible D gene (5 bases). V was cut by 0 bases and J by 4 bases, with 11 bases left in between. The CDR3 has 15 residues. Per germline, CDR1 MGHRA and CDR2 YSYEKL.

The V gene is TRBV7-2, the J gene TRBJ2-5; 10 positions agree with TRBD1. The CDR3 loop spans 15 amino acids. Trimming at V came to 2 bases and at J to 4 bases, leaving 4 bases not matched to a gene. The germline CDR1 and CDR2 sequences are SGHTA and FQGNSA. Here the CDR3 reads CASSLWDRGRETQYF. The CDR3 bases are TGTGCCAGCAGCTTATGGGACAGGGGCCGAGAGACCCAGTACTTC.

The chain has TRBV5-6 and TRBJ1-6, with 8 positions matching TRBD1. The V and J ends lost 1 base and 6 bases, in that order; junction bases with no gene match: 6. The CDR3 sequence is 16 residues long. Germline V gene data show CDR1 as SGHDT and CDR2 as YYEEEE. Here the CDR3 reads CASSLRQGAGNSPLHF. CDR3 DNA sequence: TGTGCCAGCAGCTTGAGGCAGGGGGCAGGTAATTCACCCCTCCACTTT.

The J gene is TRBJ2-5, the V gene TRBV11-2; 7 nucleotides line up with TRBD1. V was clipped by 7 bases and J by 5 bases; unmatched bases: 7. The CDR3 runs 13 residues. Germline CDR1 and CDR2: SGHAT and FQNNGV. The CDR3 DNA sequence: TGTGCCAGCAACCCGACAGGGTGGGAGACCCAGTACTTC. Amino acid sequence: CASNPTGWETQYF.

The CDR3 nucleotides read TGTGCCAGCTCGGCCGGGACTAGCGGGAGGGCCGGCTACGAGCAGTACTTC. It encodes CASSAGTSGRAGYEQYF. The J gene is TRBJ2-7, the V gene TRBV25-1; TRBD2 aligns across 16 bases. Germline V gene sequence: CDR1 MGHDK, CDR2 SYGVNS. The CDR3 has 17 residues. Trimming took 8 bases from V and 3 from J; bases not matched to a gene: 10.

This clone was seen once. This CDR3 is also generated by other DNA sequences in the sample. The chain recombines TRBV5-1 with TRBJ2-1, with a possible D match to TRBD2 (6 bases). The CDR3 length is 15 residues. Looked up from germline, CDR1 is SGHRS and CDR2 is YFSETQ. Trimming cost V 0 bases and J 4 bases, with 11 bases left between them. This CDR3 is CASSLEGGNYNEQFF. DNA for the CDR3: TGCGCCAGCAGCTTGGAGGGCGGGAATTACAATGAGCAGTTCTTC. Variable domain in full (rest from reference TRBV5-1 and TRBJ2-1): KAGVTQTPRYLIKTRGQQVTLSCSPISGHRSVSWYQQTPGQGLQFLFEYFSETQRNKGNFPGRFSGRQFSNSRSEMNVSTLELGDSALYLCASSLEGGNYNEQFFGPGTRLTVL.

The chain is built from TRBV2 and TRBJ1-6, with D unresolved. Trimming stripped 7 bases from V and 7 bases from J, with 11 bases between. Per the germline V gene, CDR1 is SNHLY and CDR2 is FYNNEI. CDR3 size: 13 residues. DNA of the CDR3: TGTGCCAGCACGTATTCGGGGAATTCACCCCTCCACTTT. It codes for CASTYSGNSPLHF.

The chain is built from TRBV2 and TRBJ2-7; D may be TRBD1 (6 bases). The V and J ends lost 8 bases and 3 bases respectively, with 11 bases between them. This CDR3 comprises 12 residues. CDR1 and CDR2 (germline): SNHLY, FYNNEI. The CDR3 sequence is CASESGHYEQYF. In DNA form, the CDR3 reads TGTGCCAGCGAGTCGGGACACTACGAGCAGTACTTC.

This clone showed up just a few times. The chain has TRBV6-2 or TRBV6-3 and TRBJ2-3; the D gene is possibly TRBD1 (6 bases). The CDR3 is 15 amino acids. Per the germline V gene, CDR1 is MNHEY and CDR2 is SVGEGT. Trimming took off 6 bases at V and 4 bases at J, with 17 bases between the two ends. CDR3 residues: CASSLKSSGADTQYF. CDR3 sequence (DNA): TGTGCCAGCAGCCTAAAGTCGTCAGGGGCAGATACGCAGTATTTT.

The V and J genes are TRBV4-2 and TRBJ1-4; D ambiguous. V was cut by 0 bases and J by 10 bases, with 15 bases left in between. This CDR3 has 15 amino acids. Germline V gives CDR1 LGHNA, CDR2 YNFKEQ. CDR3 sequence reads: CASSQDMTESLKLFF. The CDR3, as DNA: TGTGCCAGCAGCCAAGATATGACGGAGAGTCTAAAACTGTTTTTT.

This rearrangement joins TRBV3-1 (or the pseudogene TRBV3-2) to TRBJ1-1, with D perhaps matching TRBD1 (6 bases). The length of the CDR3 is 15 residues. The germline CDR1 and CDR2 sequences are LGHDT and YNNKEL (reference sequence). V lost 1 base and J 6 bases, leaving 15 bases between the germline ends. CDR3 sequence: CASSQGRAQGSEAFF. The CDR3 region has the DNA TGTGCCAGCAGCCAAGGGCGGGCCCAGGGGTCTGAAGCTTTCTTT.

The gene calls are TRBV6-5 and TRBJ1-1; TRBD1 aligns across 8 bases. The junction had 6 bases not matched to a gene; V was cut back by 1 base and J by 5 bases. Germline assignment: CDR1 MNHEY and CDR2 SVGAGI. This CDR3 has 15 residues. In DNA, the CDR3 is TGTGCCAGCAGTTACTTTGGACAGGGTGGGACTGAAGCTTTCTTT. This sequence encodes CASSYFGQGGTEAFF.

This chain connects TRBV5-1 to TRBJ2-5; D perhaps matches TRBD2 (6 bases). V gave up 0 bases and J gave up 5 bases, with 11 bases separating them. This CDR3 contains 14 residues. CDR1 and CDR2 from the germline V gene are SGHRS and YFSETQ. The CDR3 spells CASSLEAGWETQYF. The CDR3, as DNA: TGCGCCAGCAGCTTGGAGGCGGGGTGGGAGACCCAGTACTTC.

This clone was counted a single time. V and J are TRBV7-9 and TRBJ1-2; D gene unclear. CDR1 is SEHNR and CDR2 is FQNEAQ in the germline V gene (reference sequence). Trimming removed 4 bases at V and 6 bases at J, with 9 bases between. The CDR3 runs to 12 residues. CDR3 loop: CASSWLFDGYTF. The CDR3 DNA follows: TGTGCCAGCAGCTGGCTTTTCGATGGCTACACCTTC.

As DNA, the CDR3 is TGTGCCAGCAGCCCCCGGACTAGCGGGCCAGATACGCAGTATTTT. Its protein product is CASSPRTSGPDTQYF. This chain links TRBV11-3 with TRBJ2-3, with 11 nucleotides matching TRBD2. V gave up 5 bases and J gave up 4 bases; unmatched junction bases: 5. Germline-derived CDR1 and CDR2 are SGHNT and YENEEA. The CDR3 length is 15 residues.

This chain connects TRBV10-2 to TRBJ1-4, with D tentatively TRBD1 (6 bases). The CDR3 is made up of 15 amino acids. In germline, CDR1 is WSHSY, CDR2 SAAADI. V lost 5 bases, J lost 8 bases, and 18 bases lay in between. The CDR3 DNA sequence: TGCGCCAGCAGTCCCGGGGGGCCGGCGGGGGAAAAACTGTTTTTT. Amino acid sequence: CASSPGGPAGEKLFF.

V is TRBV7-9 and J is TRBJ2-7, with 8 bases that match TRBD1. Germline V gene data show CDR1 as SEHNR and CDR2 as FQNEAQ (reference sequence). CDR3 size: 15 residues. J gave up 2 bases and V 5 bases, and 8 bases lay outside the gene matches. The CDR3 sequence: CASSPGTGTTYEQYF. As DNA, the CDR3 is TGTGCCAGCAGCCCAGGGACAGGAACTACCTACGAGCAGTACTTC.